The 20 T cell receptor beta chains below come from one sample, sequenced in a study of cytomegalovirus exposure and HLA in healthy donors listed by TCRdb under 2017. The receptor library was made with the immunoSEQ multiplex PCR assay. For the multiplex PCR, a mixture combining 60 forward primers for TCR Vbeta segments and 13 reverse primers for TCR Jbeta segments was used. TCRdb's version of the immuneACCESS table is confined to in-frame rearrangements and falls short of the full clone set. An unresolved V gene accounts for under half of the shortfall where checked; the remainder is of unknown origin. The sample yields some 200,000 clones; about 80% were counted once. The ten top clones hold roughly 2.8% of the sample. Sequenced sample: PBMCs. Receptors originate from a woman aged 50 to 65 in good health and CMV-seropositive.

This chain joins TRBV4-1 and TRBJ2-1; 7 bases are a match to TRBD1. CDR1 is MGHRA and CDR2 is YSYEKL in the germline V gene. The CDR3 spans 15 residues. Trimming at V came to 4 bases and at J to 0 bases, leaving 3 bases not matched to a gene. CDR3 sequence (DNA): TGCGCCAGCAGCCCACCAGGGGGCTCCTACAATGAGCAGTTCTTC. It is translated as CASSPPGGSYNEQFF.

The chain has TRBV2 and TRBJ2-3, with 7 bases that match TRBD2. The CDR3 contains 15 residues. CDR1 and CDR2 (germline): SNHLY, FYNNEI. The V segment lost 9 bases and the J segment 0 bases; nucleotides outside the gene matches: 9. For the CDR3, the DNA is TGTGCCAGGGGGGGACTGGGGGGGAGCACAGATACGCAGTATTTT. This gives the protein CARGGLGGSTDTQYF.

This sequence joins TRBV18 and TRBJ2-1, with TRBD1 matching 11 bases. Germline CDR1 KGHSH, CDR2 LQKENI. The V segment lost 6 bases and the J segment 7 bases; nucleotides outside the gene matches: 8. CDR3 length equals 15 residues. This chain's CDR3 is CASSEGTGGTNEQFF. CDR3 nucleotide sequence: TGTGCCAGCTCCGAGGGGACAGGGGGGACTAATGAGCAGTTCTTC.

V and J are TRBV6-1 and TRBJ2-3; 7 bases line up with TRBD2. The CDR3 length is 17 residues. V shed 3 bases and J 3 bases; nucleotides not matched to a gene: 12. Germline V gives CDR1 MNHNS, CDR2 SASEGT. CDR3: CASSETQRARGTDTQYF. The CDR3 DNA reads TGTGCCAGCAGTGAGACCCAGAGGGCGCGGGGGACAGATACGCAGTATTTT.

This rearrangement joins TRBV10-3 to TRBJ1-1; a weak D match, TRBD1 (6 bases). V was clipped by 10 bases and J by 2 bases, with 11 bases between them. Germline CDR1 ENHRY, CDR2 SYGVKD. This CDR3 is built from 12 residues. DNA for the CDR3: TGTGCCACAAAGACAGGAAACACTGAAGCTTTCTTT. Translated: CATKTGNTEAFF.

This clone occurred a few times. This chain links TRBV6-5 with TRBJ2-5; the D gene is possibly TRBD1 (6 bases). The germline V gene encodes CDR1 MNHEY and CDR2 SVGAGI. This CDR3 has 13 amino acids. With 5 bases removed from V and 2 bases from J, the gap between germline ends came to 9 bases. CDR3 DNA sequence: TGTGCCAGCAGTCGACAGGAACAAGAGACCCAGTACTTC. Protein sequence: CASSRQEQETQYF.

The CDR3 bases are TGCGCCAGCAGCCGAGACCCCTCTAGGAGCACAGATACGCAGTATTTT. Protein sequence: CASSRDPSRSTDTQYF. The chain combines TRBV5-1 with TRBJ2-3; D ambiguous. The CDR3 has 16 residues. V was cut by 4 bases and J by 0 bases, with 15 bases left in between. Germline V gene lookup returns CDR1 SGHRS and CDR2 YFSETQ.

The chain couples TRBV6-6 to TRBJ1-2; 7 bases match TRBD1. Germline assignment: CDR1 MNHNY and CDR2 SVGAGI (reference sequence). Trimming at V came to 7 bases and at J to 0 bases, leaving 11 bases not matched to a gene. The CDR3 consists of 16 residues. DNA of the CDR3: TGTGCCAGCAACCGGGACAGTAGCAAGTCTAACTATGGCTACACCTTC. Translating it yields CASNRDSSKSNYGYTF.

In its sample, this clone was seen a few times. The chain links TRBV6-1 to TRBJ1-3; D ambiguous. CDR3 size: 14 residues. CDR1 MNHNS and CDR2 SASEGT come from the germline V gene. Trimming left V 7 bases short and J 1 base short, with 11 bases between. CDR3 region: CASILSESGNTIYF. CDR3 DNA: TGTGCCAGCATACTGAGTGAGTCTGGAAACACCATATATTTT.

The chain joins TRBV5-5 to TRBJ2-3; no firm D call. Trimming removed 4 bases at V and 6 bases at J, with 9 bases between. Germline V gene data show CDR1 as SGHKS and CDR2 as YYEKEE (reference sequence). The CDR3 sequence is 12 residues long. The CDR3 nucleotides are TGTGCCAGCAGCCCAGAAATGGATACGCAGTATTTT. Translating gives CASSPEMDTQYF.

This clone showed up just once. The chain joins TRBV5-1 to TRBJ2-4; 7 bases match TRBD1. The junction had 13 bases not matched to a gene; V was cut back by 4 bases and J by 6 bases. Per germline, CDR1 SGHRS and CDR2 YFSETQ. The CDR3 runs to 16 residues. CDR3 residues: CASSQDAGEGANIQYF. The DNA of the CDR3 is TGCGCCAGCAGCCAAGATGCAGGCGAGGGGGCAAACATTCAGTACTTC.

The rearrangement joins TRBV28 to TRBJ2-7; TRBD2 matches at 9 bases. CDR3 length: 17 residues. The V gene end was trimmed by 6 bases and the J gene end by 6 bases; junction bases not matched to a gene: 18. CDR1 is MDHEN, CDR2 SYDVKM, per germline. This CDR3 is CASSPPAGRGGSGEQYF. DNA for the CDR3: TGTGCCAGCAGCCCTCCCGCCGGGCGGGGGGGCTCTGGCGAGCAGTACTTC.

The V call is TRBV21-1, the J call TRBJ2-7; TRBD2, the table's D call, lacks a check against the DNA. TRBV21-1 is recorded as a pseudogene. The CDR3 sequence is 15 residues long. The CDR3 region is CASSKGGGEDYEQYF. DNA of the CDR3: TGTGCCAGCAGCAAAGGGGGGGGCGAGGACTACGAGCAGTACTTC.

Written as DNA, the CDR3 is TGTGCCAGCAGTCGGACAGGGGGCGCGGAGGGCTACACCTTC. Its protein is CASSRTGGAEGYTF. V usage is TRBV7-9 and J usage is TRBJ1-2; 11 bases map to TRBD1. The CDR3 contains 14 residues. Germline trimming cut 6 bases from V and 8 bases from J; bases unmatched to any gene: 8. CDR1 and CDR2 from the germline V gene are SEHNR and FQNEAQ (reference sequence). Full variable domain (outside the CDR3, taken from reference TRBV7-9 and TRBJ1-2): DTGVSQNPRHKITKRGQNVTFRCDPISEHNRLYWYRQTLGQGPEFLTYFQNEAQLEKSRLLSDRFSAERPKGSFSTLEIQRTEQGDSAMYLCASSRTGGAEGYTFGSGTRLTVV.

This clone was seen once. The chain is built from TRBV7-9 and TRBJ2-3; D ambiguous. Trimming took off 1 base at V and 5 bases at J, with 19 bases between the two ends. Germline CDR1 reads SEHNR; CDR2 reads FQNEAQ (reference sequence). The CDR3 runs to 17 residues. CDR3 nucleotide sequence: TGTGCCAGCAGCTTAGTCGACCAGCGTCTAGTGGTAGATACGCAGTATTTT. The encoded protein is CASSLVDQRLVVDTQYF. The full variable domain, its missing parts supplied by reference TRBV7-9 and TRBJ2-3, is DTGVSQNPRHKITKRGQNVTFRCDPISEHNRLYWYRQTLGQGPEFLTYFQNEAQLEKSRLLSDRFSAERPKGSFSTLEIQRTEQGDSAMYLCASSLVDQRLVVDTQYFGPGTRLTVL.

This clone was seen once. The rearrangement uses TRBV4-3 and TRBJ1-2, with 8 bases fitting TRBD1. CDR3 length: 13 amino acids. The ends lost 9 bases at V and 8 bases at J; junction bases unmatched: 11. The germline CDR1 and CDR2 sequences are LGHNA and YSLEER. The CDR3 here is CARCWTGRRGYTF. The CDR3 DNA reads as TGCGCCAGATGTTGGACAGGGAGAAGGGGCTACACCTTC.

This clone is a singleton in its sample. V usage is TRBV6-1 and J usage is TRBJ1-1; tentatively, D is TRBD1 (6 bases). Trimming left V 2 bases short and J 8 bases short, with 15 bases between. CDR1 is MNHNS, CDR2 SASEGT, per germline. This CDR3 has 14 amino acids. This CDR3 is CASSEKFTGPEAFF. The CDR3 DNA reads TGTGCCAGCAGTGAAAAATTCACAGGGCCCGAAGCTTTCTTT.

CDR3 nucleotides: TGCGCCAGCAGCTTGGGCGGGGATCAGCCCCAGCATTTT. Translation gives CASSLGGDQPQHF. The genes are TRBV5-1 and TRBJ1-5; D unresolved. V gave up 0 bases and J gave up 5 bases, with 6 bases separating them. The CDR3 loop spans 13 amino acids. CDR1 SGHRS and CDR2 YFSETQ come from the germline V gene.

This chain links TRBV6-5 with TRBJ2-7, with 7 bases matching TRBD1. Germline trimming cut 5 bases from V and 4 bases from J; bases unmatched to any gene: 8. The CDR3 runs 14 residues. Germline loops: CDR1 MNHEY, CDR2 SVGAGI. The CDR3 here is CASSPLRDSYEQYF. The DNA of the CDR3 is TGTGCCAGCAGTCCCCTCCGGGACAGTTACGAGCAGTACTTC.

The chain carries TRBV20-1 and TRBJ1-5, with D possibly being TRBD1 (6 bases). V was pared by 3 bases and J by 15 bases, with 15 bases between. In germline, CDR1 is DFQATT, CDR2 SNEGSKA (reference sequence). This CDR3 region has 11 residues. CDR3 loop: CSARAGEGVHF. In DNA, the CDR3 is TGCAGTGCTAGGGCGGGGGAGGGGGTGCATTTT.